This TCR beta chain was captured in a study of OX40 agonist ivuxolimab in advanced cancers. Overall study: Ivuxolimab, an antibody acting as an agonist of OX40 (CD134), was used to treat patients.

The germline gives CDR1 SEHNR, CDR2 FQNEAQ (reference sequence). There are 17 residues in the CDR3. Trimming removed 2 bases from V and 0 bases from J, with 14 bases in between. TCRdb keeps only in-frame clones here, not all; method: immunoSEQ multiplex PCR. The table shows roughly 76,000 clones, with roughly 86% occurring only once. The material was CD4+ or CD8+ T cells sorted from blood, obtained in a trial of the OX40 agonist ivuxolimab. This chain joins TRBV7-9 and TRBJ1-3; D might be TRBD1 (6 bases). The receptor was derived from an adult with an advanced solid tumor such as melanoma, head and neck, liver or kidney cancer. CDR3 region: CASSLPSRGPSGNTIYF. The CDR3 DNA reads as TGTGCCAGCAGCTTACCCTCGCGGGGGCCCTCTGGAAACACCATATATTTT. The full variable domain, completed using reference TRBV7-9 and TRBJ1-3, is DTGVSQNPRHKITKRGQNVTFRCDPISEHNRLYWYRQTLGQGPEFLTYFQNEAQLEKSRLLSDRFSAERPKGSFSTLEIQRTEQGDSAMYLCASSLPSRGPSGNTIYFGEGSWLTVV.